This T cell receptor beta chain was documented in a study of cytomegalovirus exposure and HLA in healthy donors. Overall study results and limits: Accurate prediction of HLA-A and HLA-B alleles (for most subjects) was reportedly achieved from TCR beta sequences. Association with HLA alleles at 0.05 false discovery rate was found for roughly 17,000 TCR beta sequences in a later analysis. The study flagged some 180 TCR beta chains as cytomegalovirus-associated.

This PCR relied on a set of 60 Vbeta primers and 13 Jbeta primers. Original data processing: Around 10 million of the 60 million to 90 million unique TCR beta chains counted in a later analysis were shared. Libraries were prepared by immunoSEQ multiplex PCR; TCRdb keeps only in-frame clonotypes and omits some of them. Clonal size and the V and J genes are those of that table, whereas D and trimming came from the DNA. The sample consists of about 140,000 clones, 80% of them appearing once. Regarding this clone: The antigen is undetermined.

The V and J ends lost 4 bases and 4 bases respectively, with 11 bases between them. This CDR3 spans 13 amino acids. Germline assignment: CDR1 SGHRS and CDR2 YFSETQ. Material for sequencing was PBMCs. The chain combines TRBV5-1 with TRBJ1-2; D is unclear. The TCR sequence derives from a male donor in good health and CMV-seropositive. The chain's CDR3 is CASSPGGGYGYTF. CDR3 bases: TGCGCCAGCAGCCCGGGTGGAGGCTATGGCTACACCTTC.